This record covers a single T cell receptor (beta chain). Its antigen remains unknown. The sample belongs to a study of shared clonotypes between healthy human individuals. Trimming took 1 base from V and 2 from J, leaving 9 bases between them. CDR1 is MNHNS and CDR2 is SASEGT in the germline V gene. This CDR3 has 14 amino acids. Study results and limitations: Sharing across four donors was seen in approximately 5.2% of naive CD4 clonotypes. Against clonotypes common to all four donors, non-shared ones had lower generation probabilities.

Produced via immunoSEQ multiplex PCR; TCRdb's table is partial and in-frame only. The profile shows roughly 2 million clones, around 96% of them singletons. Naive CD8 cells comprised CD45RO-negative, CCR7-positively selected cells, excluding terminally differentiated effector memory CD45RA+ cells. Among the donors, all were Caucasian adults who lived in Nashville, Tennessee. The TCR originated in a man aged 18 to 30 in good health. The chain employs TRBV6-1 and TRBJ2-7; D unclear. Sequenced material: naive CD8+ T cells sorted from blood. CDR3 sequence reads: CASSEGAFAYEQYF. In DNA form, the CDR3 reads TGTGCCAGCAGTGAAGGGGCTTTCGCCTACGAGCAGTACTTC.